The 2 T cell receptor beta chains given below trace back to one sample, sequenced in a study of T cell responses to AZD1222 COVID-19 vaccine. Only in-frame clones appear in the TCRdb table, and some are missing; sequencing was by immunoSEQ multiplex PCR. This table has about 150,000 clones, 80% to 95% appearing once. Source: peripheral blood, taken on day 0 of AZD1222 vaccination. The origin of the receptors is an adult in good health.

V usage is TRBV27 and J usage is TRBJ2-3; TRBD1 agrees at 8 bases. Losses at the gene ends were 4 bases for V and 0 bases for J; bases not matched to a gene: 3. This CDR3 has 15 residues. Germline lookup yields CDR1 MNHEY and CDR2 SMNVEV (reference sequence). The CDR3 loop reads CASSSGQASTDTQYF. The CDR3 coding sequence is TGTGCCAGCAGTTCGGGACAGGCCAGCACAGATACGCAGTATTTT.

The chain joins TRBV7-2 to TRBJ1-2; D is possibly TRBD1 (5 bases). Germline V gives CDR1 SGHTA, CDR2 FQGNSA. The ends were cut back, 0 bases at V and 8 bases at J, with 10 bases in the middle. This CDR3 region has 13 residues. The CDR3 sequence is CASSLAGRGGYTF. The DNA for the CDR3 is TGTGCCAGCAGCTTAGCCGGGCGGGGCGGCTACACCTTC.